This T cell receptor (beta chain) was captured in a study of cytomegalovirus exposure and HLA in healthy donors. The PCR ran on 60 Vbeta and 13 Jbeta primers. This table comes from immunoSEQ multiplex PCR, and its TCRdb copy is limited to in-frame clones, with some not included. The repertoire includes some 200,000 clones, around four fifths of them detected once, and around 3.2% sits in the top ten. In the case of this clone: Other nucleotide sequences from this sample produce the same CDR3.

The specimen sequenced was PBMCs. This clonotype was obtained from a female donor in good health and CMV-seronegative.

CDR3 sequence: CASSLSGGTEAFF. The CDR3 bases are TGCGCCAGCAGCTTGTCCGGGGGGACTGAAGCTTTCTTT. This chain links TRBV5-1 with TRBJ1-1, with D possibly matching TRBD1 (5 bases). The germline gives CDR1 SGHRS, CDR2 YFSETQ. This CDR3 has 13 residues. V lost 1 base and J lost 5, with 9 bases in between.